This T cell receptor beta chain was sequenced during a study of shared clonotypes between healthy human individuals. Study in general: CD4 naive cells filled three plates per donor, CD4 memory three, CD8 naive two and CD8 memory one.

The study, taken as a whole, reports: Sequencing depth was a factor that was expected to affect clonotype sharing among donors.

Regarding this clone: Its antigen is as yet unknown.

Measured with immunoSEQ multiplex PCR; TCRdb has only the in-frame clones, and not every one. This table has under 600,000 clones, approximately 95% appearing once. The V end was cut by 6 bases, the J end by 1 base, with 10 bases between. Germline V CDR1 and CDR2: MDHEN, SYDVKM. CDR3 length: 14 amino acids. Researchers partitioned CD4+ cells into CD45RA+ naive and CD45RA-negative memory subsets. V usage is TRBV28 and J usage is TRBJ1-3; D remains ambiguous. The material sequenced was naive CD4+ T cells sorted from blood. As for subset: CD45RA+ positively selected. The sequence came from a woman in her thirties in good health. The CDR3 bases are TGTGCCAGCAGCAGGACGGCTTCTGGAAACACCATATATTTT. This gives the protein CASSRTASGNTIYF.